Sequencing of this TCR beta chain was carried out in a study of Graves' ophthalmopathy and Graves' hyperthyroidism. Germline V gene lookup returns CDR1 SGHRS and CDR2 YFSETQ. V was pared by 7 bases and J by 4 bases, with 8 bases of the junction left unmatched. This CDR3 has 15 residues. This clonotype was detected only once. From RNA, the CDR3 regions of TCR beta chains were amplified and sequenced. Following a first-round RT-PCR that used HTBI primers, a second-round multiplex PCR was carried out. Using its own MiXCR run on the multiplex PCR reads, TCRdb lists one record per CDR3 protein. The top ten hold 11% of the sample, which has approximately 1.2 million distinct CDR3 sequences, approximately 35% seen once.

V is TRBV5-1 and J is TRBJ2-6; 7 nucleotides align to TRBD1. This TCR was recovered from an adult man with Graves' hyperthyroidism. The sample taken for sequencing was peripheral blood or thyroid tissue (not recorded which). CDR3 protein: CASRPTGYGANVLTF. CDR3 DNA sequence: TGCGCCAGCCGGCCGACAGGGTACGGGGCCAACGTCCTGACTTTC. Together with reference TRBV5-1 and TRBJ2-6, the CDR3 gives the full variable domain: KAGVTQTPRYLIKTRGQQVTLSCSPISGHRSVSWYQQTPGQGLQFLFEYFSETQRNKGNFPGRFSGRQFSNSRSEMNVSTLELGDSALYLCASRPTGYGANVLTFGAGSRLTVL.